The 21 T cell receptor beta chains listed next were all sequenced from one sample in a study of T cell repertoires in cytomegalovirus infection. No cognate antigen is known for these TCRs. TCRdb re-called the reads through MiXCR, storing one row per CDR3 protein. The sample carries about 830,000 distinct CDR3 sequences, around a third recorded once. Sequencing used cultured CD8+ T cells from PBMCs, obtained from culture after CMV antigen stimulation. These receptors were taken from a human donor in good health (CMV status not recorded). Some clones in this sample may be carry-over from other donors' samples.

A few counts support this clonotype. The DNA for the CDR3 is TGTGCCTCAGGCGCCGGATCGGAGACCCAGTACTTC. Translated, it gives CASGAGSETQYF. This chain links TRBV27 with TRBJ2-5; no definite D call. The CDR3 has 12 residues. Germline V gene lookup returns CDR1 MNHEY and CDR2 SMNVEV (reference sequence). The V gene lost 11 bases and the J gene lost 5 bases, with 15 bases spanning the gap.

This clonotype was seen many times. The chain employs TRBV7-6 and TRBJ1-1; 8 bases are a match to TRBD1. V dropped 5 bases and J dropped 5; count of bases not matched to a gene: 10. The CDR3 length is 15 residues. The germline V gene encodes CDR1 SGHVS and CDR2 FNYEAQ. CDR3 residues: CASSRHAGGATEAFF. CDR3 sequence (DNA): TGTGCCAGCAGCCGTCACGCAGGGGGCGCGACTGAAGCTTTCTTT.

This clonotype was observed a handful of times. The chain couples TRBV2 to TRBJ1-6, with a weak D call TRBD1 (5 bases). The CDR3 covers 16 residues. V was cut by 3 bases and J by 4 bases, with 13 bases left in between. Germline CDR1 reads SNHLY; CDR2 reads FYNNEI. The CDR3 reads CASSDGGDGYNSPLHF. CDR3 nucleotide sequence: TGTGCCAGCAGTGATGGGGGGGACGGTTATAATTCACCCCTCCACTTT.

The chain recombines TRBV15 with TRBJ2-5; D not resolved. The V end lost 5 bases, the J end lost 4 bases, and 5 bases lay between the germline ends. Per the germline V gene, CDR1 is LNHNV and CDR2 is YYDKDF (reference sequence). The CDR3 contains 11 residues. The CDR3 DNA follows: TGTGCCACCAGCGGTGGAGAGACCCAGTACTTC. It codes for CATSGGETQYF.

V gene TRBV18 combines with J gene TRBJ2-2; no clear D. V lost 3 bases to trimming and J lost 8 bases, with 10 bases between them. CDR3 length: 13 amino acids. CDR1 is KGHSH and CDR2 is LQKENI in the germline V gene. The CDR3 reads CASSPGNPGELFF. Written as DNA, the CDR3 is TGTGCCAGCTCACCGGGGAATCCGGGGGAGCTGTTTTTT.

This chain joins TRBV29-1 and TRBJ1-2; the D is unclear. The CDR3 is made up of 15 amino acids. The germline gives CDR1 SQVTM, CDR2 ANQGSEA. Between the trimmed V and J ends, which lost 4 bases and 4 bases, there was a span of 19 bases. The CDR3 loop reads CSVVLMEVGTYGYTF. CDR3 sequence (DNA): TGCAGCGTTGTATTAATGGAGGTGGGAACCTATGGCTACACCTTC.

The chain couples TRBV27 to TRBJ1-1; D uncertain. The CDR3 has 11 amino acids. Germline V gene lookup returns CDR1 MNHEY and CDR2 SMNVEV (reference sequence). V was clipped by 7 bases and J by 8 bases, with 11 bases between them. Here the CDR3 DNA reads TGTGCCAGCAAAGCAGAGGAGGAAGCTTTCTTT. This sequence encodes CASKAEEEAFF.

This chain uses TRBV14 with TRBJ1-2; D gene uncertain. Germline V gene data show CDR1 as SGHDN and CDR2 as FVKESK. Trimming removed 4 bases at V and 3 bases at J, with 15 bases between. The CDR3 has 15 residues. The DNA of the CDR3 is TGTGCCAGCAGCCTCGACGGGGTTCCCTACTATGGCTACACCTTC. The encoded protein is CASSLDGVPYYGYTF.

There are a few counts of this clonotype. The genes are TRBV10-3 and TRBJ2-7, with a possible D match to TRBD1 (5 bases). The V gene's germline CDR1 is ENHRY and CDR2 SYGVKD. V lost 0 bases and J lost 8, with 23 bases in between. This CDR3 comprises 17 residues. CDR3 region: CAISESRQRPAWAQQYF. In DNA form, the CDR3 reads TGTGCCATCAGTGAGTCGAGACAGAGGCCTGCTTGGGCCCAGCAGTACTTC.

This clonotype was detected a few times. This chain links TRBV4-3 with TRBJ1-1; no reliable D call. Germline-derived CDR1 and CDR2 are LGHNA and YSLEER. This CDR3 comprises 14 residues. V was shortened by 1 base and J by 0 bases, with 6 bases between the two germline ends. CDR3 residues: CASSQVPLNTEAFF. In nucleotides, the CDR3 is TGCGCCAGCAGCCAAGTCCCTTTGAACACTGAAGCTTTCTTT.

The gene calls are TRBV2 and TRBJ1-2, with TRBD1 as a possible D gene (6 bases). Germline CDR1 and CDR2: SNHLY and FYNNEI. Trimming pared 5 bases from V and 1 base from J, leaving 11 bases between. CDR3 length: 14 amino acids. The CDR3 DNA reads TGTGCCAGCAGTAGTGGGACACATAACTATGGCTACACCTTC. It is translated as CASSSGTHNYGYTF.

In the case of this clonotype: An end of the junction differs from the germline gene, which may be a read error. The gene calls are TRBV9 and TRBJ2-3, with 9 nucleotides matching TRBD2. This CDR3 comprises 14 residues. Germline CDR1 SGDLS, CDR2 YYNGEE. The CDR3, as DNA: TGTGCCAGCAGCCCAGGGACTAGCAGAGATACGCAGTATTTT. The encoded protein is CASSPGTSRDTQYF. Full variable domain (remainder filled in from reference TRBV9 and TRBJ2-3): DSGVTQTPKHLITATGQRVTLRCSPRSGDLSVYWYQQSLDQGLQFLIQYYNGEERAKGNILERFSAQQFPDLHSELNLSSLELGDSALYFCASSPGTSRDTQYFGPGTRLTVL.

The chain is built from TRBV2 and TRBJ1-2; D unclear. The CDR3 is 10 amino acids. Germline assignment: CDR1 SNHLY and CDR2 FYNNEI. V was trimmed by 10 bases and J by 5 bases, leaving 8 bases between them. This CDR3 is CATEGYGYTF. The CDR3 region has the DNA TGTGCCACAGAGGGTTATGGCTACACCTTC.

The J gene is TRBJ1-2, the V gene TRBV27, with 9 bases aligning to TRBD1. The ends lost 10 bases at V and 5 bases at J; junction bases unmatched: 20. Germline-derived CDR1 and CDR2 are MNHEY and SMNVEV (reference sequence). This CDR3 region has 17 residues. The CDR3 sequence is CATLDRRNGQGWYGYTF. The DNA for the CDR3 is TGTGCCACCTTGGACAGACGAAACGGACAGGGGTGGTATGGCTACACCTTC.

In this sample, this clonotype turned up a few times. The chain has TRBV28 and TRBJ1-2; D perhaps matches TRBD1 (6 bases). CDR3 length: 12 residues. Germline CDR1 MDHEN, CDR2 SYDVKM. Trimming removed 8 bases at V and 6 bases at J, with 13 bases between. The CDR3 bases are TGTGCCAGCTGGAGTACAGGGAATGGCTACACCTTC. Translated, it gives CASWSTGNGYTF.

J is TRBJ2-7 and V is TRBV5-1; TRBD1 might be the D (5 bases). The V end was cut by 3 bases, the J end by 1 base, with 17 bases between. The V gene's germline CDR1 is SGHRS and CDR2 YFSETQ. CDR3 size: 16 residues. The chain's CDR3 is CASSSQEQVSSYEQYV. The CDR3 nucleotides read TGCGCCAGCAGCTCTCAGGAACAGGTCTCATCCTACGAGCAGTACGTC.

This clonotype was seen a few times. This rearrangement joins TRBV2 to TRBJ2-4; D is uncertain. The CDR3 runs 13 residues. Germline values: CDR1 SNHLY, CDR2 FYNNEI. Trimming left V 10 bases short and J 5 bases short, with 15 bases between. This chain's CDR3 is CAIPSFEENIQYF. As DNA, the CDR3 is TGTGCCATCCCGAGCTTTGAGGAAAACATTCAGTACTTC.

Concerning this clonotype itself: At one end the junction does not follow the germline gene, possibly because of a read error. The chain recombines TRBV11-1 with TRBJ2-1, with TRBD2 identical over 8 bases. CDR3 size: 16 residues. Germline CDR1 is SGHAT and CDR2 is FQDESV (reference sequence). The CDR3 coding sequence is TGTGCCAACAGCTTGCGGACCGGGGGGGATTTGCATGAGCAGTTCTTC. Protein sequence: CANSLRTGGDLHEQFF.

About this clonotype: A junction end diverges from the germline sequence, so it may reflect a read error. The chain links TRBV7-7 to TRBJ2-3; D is possibly TRBD2 (6 bases). CDR3 length equals 17 residues. Germline CDR1 and CDR2: SSHAT and FNYEAQ (reference sequence). The chain's CDR3 is CASSLGRGRARPDTQYF. In DNA, the CDR3 is TGTGCTAGCAGCTTAGGGCGGGGCAGGGCCCGGCCAGATACGCAGTATTTT.

This CDR3 is CASSSSGVPYNEQFF. The CDR3 DNA follows: TGTGCCAGCAGTTCCTCAGGGGTACCCTACAATGAGCAGTTCTTC. The V call is TRBV27, the J call TRBJ2-1; the D gene is possibly TRBD1 (6 bases). Germline CDR1 MNHEY, CDR2 SMNVEV (reference sequence). CDR3 length equals 15 residues. V was clipped by 4 bases and J by 2 bases, with 12 bases between them.

There are many counts of this clonotype. The gene calls are TRBV7-9 and TRBJ1-1; D is unresolved. The CDR3 is 15 residues long. V shed 3 bases and J shed 3 bases, with 14 bases lying between them. The germline V gene has CDR1 SEHNR and CDR2 FQNEAQ (reference sequence). The CDR3 region has the DNA TGTGCCAGCAGCTTTGTCACACTTGGTCACACTGAAGCTTTCTTT. Translating gives CASSFVTLGHTEAFF.